This TCR beta chain emerged from a study of blood T cell repertoires in COVID-19. Study in general: From the United States, Italy and Spain came samples of acute and convalescent COVID-19. Sample material is recorded as cDNA or gDNA derived from T cells, B-cell-depleted T cells, or PBMCs.

The CDR3 covers 14 residues. Germline-derived CDR1 and CDR2 are MNHEY and SVGAGI. Germline trimming cut 2 bases from V and 4 bases from J; bases unmatched to any gene: 5. Authors' methods: Reference gene primer amplification gave nucleated cell count estimates. The data were produced by immunoSEQ multiplex PCR, yet TCRdb's version contains in-frame clones alone and is incomplete. Clone size and V and J calls were adopted from that table, with D and trimming inferred from the DNA. Of 100,000 or so clones in the sample, approximately 90% were seen once. The chain recombines TRBV6-5 with TRBJ2-7; 7 bases fit TRBD2. The sequenced sample consisted of peripheral blood. The sequence came from a man in his sixties with acute or convalescent COVID-19. The CDR3 region is CASSYDGGSYEQYF. CDR3 sequence (DNA): TGTGCCAGCAGTTACGACGGCGGGAGTTACGAGCAGTACTTC.